This TCR beta chain comes out of a study of blood T cell repertoires in COVID-19. Overall study context: Acute and convalescent COVID-19 specimens originated in the United States, Italy and Spain. PBMCs, B-cell-depleted T cells, or T cells provided the cDNA or gDNA that made up the material.

Original methodology: Amplifying reference gene primers gave estimates of nucleated cell counts. Sequencing was performed with immunoSEQ multiplex PCR; in TCRdb, only in-frame clones are kept and a portion is missing. V and J calls and clone size are copied from that table; D and trimming were computed from the DNA. The sample yields a few hundred thousand clones, roughly 80% seen once. The CDR3 contains 17 residues. CDR1 is SGHRS, CDR2 YFSETQ, per germline. The junction had 7 bases not matched to a gene; V was cut back by 0 bases and J by 2 bases. The sequencing input was peripheral blood. The receptor comes from an older woman with acute or convalescent COVID-19. This chain uses TRBV5-1 with TRBJ2-3; 9 bases are shared with TRBD1. The CDR3 here is CASSLGNRGLLTDTQYF. The CDR3 DNA is TGCGCCAGCAGCTTGGGTAACAGGGGGCTCCTCACAGATACGCAGTATTTT.